The T cell receptor (beta chain) under discussion was sequenced for a study of blood T cell repertoires in COVID-19. This clone has only a few counts. Looked up from germline, CDR1 is MNHEY and CDR2 is SVGAGI. This CDR3 region has 14 residues. J gave up 1 base and V 8 bases, and 7 bases lay outside the gene matches. Sequencing used immunoSEQ multiplex PCR; TCRdb keeps in-frame clones, though not all of them. The sample shows 540,000 or so clones, 70% to 90% of them seen only once. Sample: peripheral blood. The rearrangement links TRBV6-5 to TRBJ1-1; 7 bases agree with TRBD1. The TCR was taken from a woman aged 45-59 years with COVID-19, enrolled during active disease. The CDR3 DNA reads TGTGCCAGCGGAAGGGACAGCCCGAACACTGAAGCTTTCTTT. Translated: CASGRDSPNTEAFF.